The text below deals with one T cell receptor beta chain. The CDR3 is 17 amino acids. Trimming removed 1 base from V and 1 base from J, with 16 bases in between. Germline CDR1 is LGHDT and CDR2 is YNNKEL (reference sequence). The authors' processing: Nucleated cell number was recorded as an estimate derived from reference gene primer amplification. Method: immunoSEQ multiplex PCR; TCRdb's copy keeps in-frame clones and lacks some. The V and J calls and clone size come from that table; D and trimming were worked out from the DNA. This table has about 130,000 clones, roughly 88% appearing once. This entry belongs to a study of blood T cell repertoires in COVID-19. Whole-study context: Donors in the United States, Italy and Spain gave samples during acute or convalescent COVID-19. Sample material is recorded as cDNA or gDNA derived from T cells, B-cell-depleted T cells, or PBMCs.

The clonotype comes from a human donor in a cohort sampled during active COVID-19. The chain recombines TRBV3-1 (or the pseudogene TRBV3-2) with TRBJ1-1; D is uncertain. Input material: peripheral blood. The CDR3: CASSQAFLGTGNTEAFF. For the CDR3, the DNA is TGTGCCAGCAGCCAAGCTTTCTTGGGTACGGGGAACACTGAAGCTTTCTTT.